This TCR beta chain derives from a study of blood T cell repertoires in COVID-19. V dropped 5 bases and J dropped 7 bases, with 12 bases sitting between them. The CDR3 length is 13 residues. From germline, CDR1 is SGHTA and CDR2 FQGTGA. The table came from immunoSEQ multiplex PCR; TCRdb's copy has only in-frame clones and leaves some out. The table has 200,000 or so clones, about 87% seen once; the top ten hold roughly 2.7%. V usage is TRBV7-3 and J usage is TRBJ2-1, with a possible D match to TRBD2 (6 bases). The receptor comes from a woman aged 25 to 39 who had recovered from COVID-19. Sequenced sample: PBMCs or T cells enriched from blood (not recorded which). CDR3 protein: CASSDRRGNEQFF. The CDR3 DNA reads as TGTGCCAGCAGCGACCGCCGGGGGAATGAGCAGTTCTTC.